The rows below give T cell receptor beta chains drawn from one sample of a study of OX40 agonist ivuxolimab in advanced cancers. TCRdb keeps only in-frame clones here, not all; method: immunoSEQ multiplex PCR. The sample lists about 45,000 clones; 84% were seen once. The source material was CD4+ or CD8+ T cells sorted from blood, sampled in a trial of the OX40 agonist ivuxolimab. These receptors came from an adult with an advanced solid tumor such as melanoma, head and neck, liver or kidney cancer. Each CDR3 is given with its conserved first and last residue.

TRBV7-7	TRBJ1-3	CASSPPVGLSGNTIYF
TRBV7-9	TRBJ1-2	CASSFSMGYGYTF
TRBV28	TRBJ2-3	CASSPTSGSTDTQYF
TRBV11-2	TRBJ2-7	CASSLGGSPYEQYF
TRBV19	TRBJ1-2	CASSLQGSGYGYTF
TRBV2	TRBJ1-1	CACDEGRYTEAFF
TRBV14	TRBJ2-7	CASSQDRLDSYEQYF
TRBV6-1	TRBJ2-1	CASSKPGQGHNEQFF
TRBV5-1	TRBJ2-2	CASSLGPVAGELFF
TRBV5-6	TRBJ2-2	CASSPGEEAHTGELFF
TRBV7-7	TRBJ2-7	CASSFTGSSYEQYF
TRBV4-2	TRBJ2-7	CASSRAGTITYEQYF
TRBV7-8	TRBJ2-3	CASSLGRLGRTDTQYF
TRBV7-6	TRBJ1-4	CASSLTGGGEKLFF
TRBV10-3	TRBJ2-1	CAISPDLYNEQFF
TRBV30	TRBJ2-1	CACSGMTYNEQFF
TRBV6-5	TRBJ2-1	CASSYGEGRSYNEQFF
TRBV6-5	TRBJ1-1	CASKTGVGTEAFF
TRBV19	TRBJ1-5	CASSLGIRNQPQHF
TRBV9	TRBJ2-5	CASSRGTSGQETQYF
TRBV18	TRBJ2-5	CASSPRKLEETQYF
TRBV14	TRBJ1-1	CASSPGTEAFF
TRBV12-5	TRBJ2-2	CASGLPGRGELFF